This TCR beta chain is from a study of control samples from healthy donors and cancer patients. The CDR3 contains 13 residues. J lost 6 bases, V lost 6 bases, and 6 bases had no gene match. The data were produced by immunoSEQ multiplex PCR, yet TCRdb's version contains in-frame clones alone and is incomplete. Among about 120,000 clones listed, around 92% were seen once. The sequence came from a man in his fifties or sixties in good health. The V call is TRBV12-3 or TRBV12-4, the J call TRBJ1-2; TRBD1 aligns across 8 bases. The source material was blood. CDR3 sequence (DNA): TGTGCCAGCAGGGGACAGGCGCTCGATGGCTACACCTTC. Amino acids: CASRGQALDGYTF.